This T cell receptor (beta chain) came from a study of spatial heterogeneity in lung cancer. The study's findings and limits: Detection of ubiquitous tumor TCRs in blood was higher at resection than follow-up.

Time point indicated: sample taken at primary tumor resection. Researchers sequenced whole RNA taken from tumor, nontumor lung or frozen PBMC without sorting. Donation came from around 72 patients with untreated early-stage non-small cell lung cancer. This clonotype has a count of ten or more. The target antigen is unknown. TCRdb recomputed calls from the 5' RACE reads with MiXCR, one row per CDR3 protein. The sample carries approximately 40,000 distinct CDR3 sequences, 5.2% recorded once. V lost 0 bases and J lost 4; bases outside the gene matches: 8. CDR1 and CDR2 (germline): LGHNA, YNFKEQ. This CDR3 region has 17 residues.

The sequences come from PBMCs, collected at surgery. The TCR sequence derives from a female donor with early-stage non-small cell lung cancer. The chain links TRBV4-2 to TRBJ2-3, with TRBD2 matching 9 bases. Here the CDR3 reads CASSQEPAGGRADTQYF. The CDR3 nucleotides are TGTGCCAGCAGCCAAGAGCCAGCGGGGGGCCGGGCAGATACGCAGTATTTT.